The clone carrying this T cell receptor (beta chain) was detected a few times. The record originates from a study of blood T cells in healthy people across ages. Study-wide background: Template-switching capture recovered about one barcoded beta molecule per two T cells.

The use of a sample-barcoded 5' primer and a J-beta primer mix characterized a second PCR of about 6 to 11 cycles. Each cDNA was tagged by a template-switch adaptor containing 12 random nucleotides. MiXCR, run by TCRdb on the 5' RACE reads, gives a single entry per CDR3 protein. The profile shows about 680,000 distinct CDR3 sequences, roughly 49% of them singletons. Trimming at V came to 6 bases and at J to 0 bases, leaving 8 bases not matched to a gene. The germline V gene encodes CDR1 DFQATT and CDR2 SNEGSKA (reference sequence). The CDR3 loop spans 14 amino acids. Total RNA was isolated from each sample in quantities of at least 6 micrograms.

This rearrangement joins TRBV20-1 to TRBJ2-7, with 7 bases fitting TRBD1. This receptor was obtained from a woman aged 60-75 years in good health. The sequenced sample was blood. In nucleotides, the CDR3 is TGCAGTGCCCGCGAGGGGACAGACTCCTACGAGCAGTACTTC. This encodes CSAREGTDSYEQYF.